Presented here are 20 T cell receptor beta chains from one specimen sequenced in a study of T cells in Graves' hyperthyroidism and ophthalmopathy. RNA transcripts gave rise to amplified TCR beta CDR3 regions. First-round RT-PCR targeting the TCR CDR3 was performed with the HTBI primer set. TCRdb reprocessed the multiplex PCR reads via MiXCR and lists one record per CDR3 protein. The sample yields approximately 570,000 distinct CDR3 sequences, roughly 21% seen once. Sequencing used blood. The source is a man aged 40-55 years with Graves' ophthalmopathy.

This chain uses TRBV30 with TRBJ2-5; D is ambiguous. Germline-derived CDR1 and CDR2 are GTSNPN and SVGIG (reference sequence). The CDR3 contains 11 residues. Trimming removed 5 bases from V and 0 bases from J, with 4 bases in between. Here the CDR3 reads CAWSNQETQYF. As DNA, the CDR3 is TGTGCCTGGTCGAACCAAGAGACCCAGTACTTC.

The sample holds many counts of this clonotype. This chain joins TRBV5-1 and TRBJ1-1, with D possibly matching TRBD1 (5 bases). Trimming pared 4 bases from V and 5 bases from J, leaving 18 bases between. This CDR3 region has 15 residues. Germline CDR1 reads SGHRS; CDR2 reads YFSETQ. CDR3 residues: CASSPEGREGTEAFF. Here the CDR3 DNA reads TGCGCCAGCAGCCCTGAGGGCAGGGAGGGGACTGAAGCTTTCTTT. Complete variable domain (other parts from reference TRBV5-1 and TRBJ1-1): KAGVTQTPRYLIKTRGQQVTLSCSPISGHRSVSWYQQTPGQGLQFLFEYFSETQRNKGNFPGRFSGRQFSNSRSEMNVSTLELGDSALYLCASSPEGREGTEAFFGQGTRLTVV.

The chain links TRBV6-2 or TRBV6-3 to TRBJ2-7; D is unclear. V was pared by 10 bases and J by 6 bases, with 19 bases between. The CDR3 spans 13 residues. CDR1 is MNHEY and CDR2 is SVGEGT in the germline V gene. DNA of the CDR3: TGTGCCACTCAGAACATCCAACGGTCCGAGCAGTACTTC. Translated: CATQNIQRSEQYF.

The chain is built from TRBV4-1 and TRBJ2-7; 10 bases agree with TRBD1. V shed 4 bases, J shed 3 bases, and the junction held 6 bases outside the gene matches. The CDR3 has 15 amino acids. Per the germline V gene, CDR1 is MGHRA and CDR2 is YSYEKL. The CDR3 loop is CASSPPGQGIYEQYF. The CDR3 nucleotides are TGCGCCAGCAGCCCCCCGGGACAGGGGATCTACGAGCAGTACTTC.

The rearrangement joins TRBV27 to TRBJ2-1; maybe TRBD2 (5 bases). Germline values: CDR1 MNHEY, CDR2 SMNVEV (reference sequence). The CDR3 is 11 amino acids. Trimming cost V 6 bases and J 12 bases, with 12 bases left between them. The CDR3 loop reads CASSYRGMQFF. The CDR3 nucleotides are TGTGCCAGCAGCTACCGGGGTATGCAGTTCTTC.

In this sample, this clonotype turned up many times. The V gene is TRBV11-2, the J gene TRBJ2-1; D unclear. With 5 bases removed from V and 5 bases from J, the gap between germline ends came to 7 bases. Germline CDR1 is SGHAT and CDR2 is FQNNGV. The CDR3 runs to 12 residues. The CDR3 loop reads CASSPNHNEQFF. In DNA, the CDR3 is TGTGCCAGCAGCCCCAATCACAATGAGCAGTTCTTC.

This clonotype was detected only a few times. This chain links TRBV27 with TRBJ1-5; TRBD1 might be the D (5 bases). Trimming pared 5 bases from V and 4 bases from J, leaving 12 bases between. This CDR3 comprises 14 residues. Germline V lookup: CDR1 MNHEY, CDR2 SMNVEV (reference sequence). The CDR3 DNA sequence: TGTGCCAGCAGTGCAGGGTTCGGGAATCAGCCCCAGCATTTT. The encoded protein is CASSAGFGNQPQHF.

J is TRBJ1-1 and V is TRBV5-6; 7 bases line up with TRBD1. The CDR3 is 15 amino acids. V dropped 0 bases and J dropped 4; count of bases not matched to a gene: 6. CDR1 and CDR2 (germline): SGHDT, YYEEEE. The CDR3 reads CASSLVDRTSTEAFF. The CDR3 region has the DNA TGTGCCAGCAGCTTGGTGGACAGGACAAGCACTGAAGCTTTCTTT.

This clonotype was observed many times. The chain carries TRBV5-1 and TRBJ2-3; D is unresolved. Trimming removed 5 bases from V and 1 base from J, with 5 bases in between. The CDR3 is made up of 12 amino acids. Germline CDR1 SGHRS, CDR2 YFSETQ. CDR3 amino acids: CASRSGTDTQYF. DNA of the CDR3: TGCGCCAGCAGGTCCGGCACAGATACGCAGTATTTT. The whole variable domain, remainder taken from reference TRBV5-1 and TRBJ2-3, is KAGVTQTPRYLIKTRGQQVTLSCSPISGHRSVSWYQQTPGQGLQFLFEYFSETQRNKGNFPGRFSGRQFSNSRSEMNVSTLELGDSALYLCASRSGTDTQYFGPGTRLTVL.

This clonotype has just one count. This chain joins TRBV24-1 and TRBJ2-2; 9 bases fit TRBD1. The CDR3 is 16 residues long. Looked up from germline, CDR1 is KGHDR and CDR2 is SFDVKD. V was clipped by 7 bases and J by 2 bases; unmatched bases: 7. The CDR3 here is CATRRGTGINTGELFF. The DNA for the CDR3 is TGTGCCACCAGGAGGGGGACAGGGATTAACACCGGGGAGCTGTTTTTT.

The table lists this clonotype with a few counts. This chain uses TRBV4-2 with TRBJ1-1; weak D call: TRBD1 (5 bases). The germline V gene has CDR1 LGHNA and CDR2 YNFKEQ. V was trimmed by 0 bases and J by 5 bases, leaving 13 bases between them. The CDR3 covers 15 residues. This CDR3 reads CASSQDGQGRTEAFF. The CDR3 region has the DNA TGTGCCAGCAGCCAAGATGGCCAGGGAAGGACTGAAGCTTTCTTT.

This clonotype was counted a few times. The V call is TRBV30, the J call TRBJ2-1, with D unresolved. CDR1 is GTSNPN and CDR2 is SVGIG in the germline V gene (reference sequence). V was shortened by 1 base and J by 6 bases, with 10 bases between the two germline ends. The CDR3 sequence is 13 residues long. CDR3 DNA sequence: TGTGCCTGGAGTGGACTGAAGCGCAATGAGCAGTTCTTC. Encoded protein: CAWSGLKRNEQFF.

This clonotype was counted ten times or more. V and J are TRBV2 and TRBJ1-5; tentative D call: TRBD1 (5 bases). V lost 6 bases to trimming and J lost 2 bases, with 8 bases between them. Germline CDR1 and CDR2: SNHLY and FYNNEI. The CDR3 consists of 13 residues. CDR3 sequence reads: CASRGPGNQPQHF. CDR3 in DNA: TGTGCCAGCAGGGGGCCGGGCAATCAGCCCCAGCATTTT.

This clonotype was observed a handful of times. The chain couples TRBV7-3 to TRBJ2-6; a possible D gene is TRBD1 (5 bases). The CDR3 sequence is 14 residues long. Germline V gives CDR1 SGHTA, CDR2 FQGTGA. V gave up 6 bases and J gave up 2 bases, with 8 bases separating them. CDR3 protein: CASRPGPGANVLTF. The CDR3 DNA follows: TGTGCCAGCAGGCCAGGGCCTGGGGCCAACGTCCTGACTTTC.

This clonotype was counted between two and nine times. The genes are TRBV20-1 and TRBJ1-2; 8 bases fit TRBD1. The CDR3 consists of 14 residues. The germline gives CDR1 DFQATT, CDR2 SNEGSKA (reference sequence). Trimming at V came to 2 bases and at J to 6 bases, leaving 8 bases not matched to a gene. CDR3 sequence: CSARLDRGSDGYTF. The CDR3 DNA is TGCAGTGCTAGACTAGACAGGGGATCGGATGGCTACACCTTC.

This clonotype was counted ten times or more. The chain recombines TRBV28 with TRBJ2-1, with D tentatively TRBD2 (6 bases). Trimming took off 8 bases at V and 3 bases at J, with 23 bases between the two ends. CDR1 is MDHEN and CDR2 is SYDVKM in the germline V gene. CDR3 size: 17 residues. The CDR3 DNA reads as TGTGCCAGCCGGTTAAGGCTAGCGCATAAGATCTACAATGAGCAGTTCTTC. As protein: CASRLRLAHKIYNEQFF.

The sample holds a few counts of this clonotype. The chain recombines TRBV5-1 with TRBJ1-1, with 10 bases fitting TRBD1. Germline CDR1 is SGHRS and CDR2 is YFSETQ. The CDR3 is 19 amino acids. With V trimmed by 0 bases and J by 0 bases, 11 bases remained unmatched. The CDR3 DNA sequence: TGCGCCAGCAGCTTGGTGGGGGCTGGGACAGGGGTTATGAACACTGAAGCTTTCTTT. Protein sequence: CASSLVGAGTGVMNTEAFF.

This clonotype showed up just a few times. The genes are TRBV10-3 and TRBJ2-1; 8 nucleotides align to TRBD2. V lost 6 bases and J lost 4; bases outside the gene matches: 11. The CDR3 runs to 16 residues. The germline V gene encodes CDR1 ENHRY and CDR2 SYGVKD. The CDR3 DNA reads as TGTGCCATCAGCCGGACGCTGCGGGAGGAATACAATGAGCAGTTCTTC. Its protein product is CAISRTLREEYNEQFF.

This clonotype showed up many times. The CDR3, as DNA: TGTGCCAGCAGCTTAGCGTTTGGGAACACTGAAGCTTTCTTT. Protein product: CASSLAFGNTEAFF. The V gene is TRBV7-2, the J gene TRBJ1-1; no definite D call. CDR1 is SGHTA, CDR2 FQGNSA, per germline. The CDR3 spans 14 residues. The V end was cut by 0 bases, the J end by 1 base, with 6 bases between. The whole variable domain, filled in from reference TRBV7-2 and TRBJ1-1, reads GAGVSQSPSNKVTEKGKDVELRCDPISGHTALYWYRQSLGQGLEFLIYFQGNSAPDKSGLPSDRFSAERTGGSVSTLTIQRTQQEDSAVYLCASSLAFGNTEAFFGQGTRLTVV.

In its sample, this clonotype was seen a few times. The V gene is TRBV27, the J gene TRBJ2-2, with TRBD2 matching over 10 bases. In germline, CDR1 is MNHEY, CDR2 SMNVEV (reference sequence). V was clipped by 0 bases and J by 5 bases; unmatched bases: 6. The CDR3 is 17 amino acids. CDR3 residues: CASSLSAGLAATGELFF. For the CDR3, the DNA is TGTGCCAGCAGTTTATCTGCCGGACTAGCGGCTACCGGGGAGCTGTTTTTT.